Listed here are 11 T cell receptor beta chains from one sample, sequenced in a study of control samples from healthy donors and cancer patients. Assay used: immunoSEQ multiplex PCR; TCRdb lists only in-frame clones, some missing. The table includes some 120,000 clones, approximately 94% detected once. Material: blood. The receptors come from a man aged 30 to 39 in good health.

The chain employs TRBV10-3 and TRBJ2-7, with TRBD1 as a possible D gene (5 bases). The CDR3 is 14 residues long. Trimming removed 4 bases from V and 0 bases from J, with 10 bases in between. Germline CDR1 and CDR2: ENHRY and SYGVKD. CDR3 in DNA: TGTGCCATCAGTGTCGACAGTTTCTCCTACGAGCAGTACTTC. This encodes CAISVDSFSYEQYF.

The chain couples TRBV19 to TRBJ1-5; D is ambiguous. V dropped 7 bases and J dropped 2 bases, with 12 bases sitting between them. Germline V gene lookup returns CDR1 LNHDA and CDR2 SQIVND (reference sequence). This CDR3 is 14 amino acids long. DNA for the CDR3: TGTGCCAGTACATTCGACGGGGGCAATCAGCCCCAGCATTTT. Translated, it gives CASTFDGGNQPQHF.

The CDR3 bases are TGTGCCAGTAGCCACAGGGGGCAACGAGAAAAACTGTTTTTT. Amino acid sequence: CASSHRGQREKLFF. This chain connects TRBV19 to TRBJ1-4, with 9 bases identical to TRBD1. The trim removed 6 bases at V and 8 bases at J, leaving 7 bases unmatched. The CDR3 is 14 amino acids. The germline V gene has CDR1 LNHDA and CDR2 SQIVND (reference sequence).

The chain recombines TRBV15 with TRBJ2-6, with 12 positions matching TRBD2. Trimming took 5 bases from V and 4 from J; bases not matched to a gene: 9. Germline V gene lookup returns CDR1 LNHNV and CDR2 YYDKDF (reference sequence). The CDR3 runs 18 residues. This CDR3 is CATSRGGLAGSGANVLTF. DNA for the CDR3: TGTGCCACCAGCCGAGGAGGACTAGCGGGGTCAGGGGCCAACGTCCTGACTTTC.

The rearrangement joins TRBV6-6 to TRBJ2-1, with a weak D call TRBD2 (6 bases). The germline V gene encodes CDR1 MNHNY and CDR2 SVGAGI (reference sequence). The CDR3 length is 16 residues. V shed 0 bases and J shed 5 bases, with 14 bases lying between them. The CDR3 coding sequence is TGTGCCAGCAGTTACTCGAGGGCTAGCGTCAACAATGAGCAGTTCTTC. It codes for CASSYSRASVNNEQFF.

The chain combines TRBV27 with TRBJ1-6, with D possibly matching TRBD1 (5 bases). The V end was cut by 5 bases, the J end by 11 bases, with 22 bases between. The CDR3 totals 16 residues. The V gene's germline CDR1 is MNHEY and CDR2 SMNVEV (reference sequence). The CDR3 loop reads CASSKPGPTWDTPLHF. The CDR3 bases are TGTGCCAGCAGTAAACCGGGACCCACATGGGATACACCCCTCCACTTT.

The chain couples TRBV10-1 to TRBJ2-5; D is unclear. The CDR3 covers 13 residues. V shed 0 bases and J shed 2 bases, with 4 bases lying between them. Looked up from germline, CDR1 is WNHNN and CDR2 is SYGVQD (reference sequence). Here the CDR3 DNA reads TGCGCCAGCAGTGAGTCCGTTCAAGAGACCCAGTACTTC. Translated, it gives CASSESVQETQYF.

CDR3 sequence reads: CASSMRGTDTQYF. In DNA form, the CDR3 reads TGTGCCAGCAGCATGCGGGGCACAGATACGCAGTATTTT. V and J are TRBV5-5 and TRBJ2-3, with a possible D match to TRBD2 (5 bases). Trimming removed 4 bases at V and 1 base at J, with 7 bases between. CDR1 and CDR2 from the germline V gene are SGHKS and YYEKEE (reference sequence). The CDR3 is 13 amino acids.

The chain uses TRBV6-1 and TRBJ1-5, with TRBD1 identical over 8 bases. Germline assignment: CDR1 MNHNS and CDR2 SASEGT. With V trimmed by 1 base and J by 0 bases, 2 bases remained unmatched. The CDR3 totals 16 residues. DNA of the CDR3: TGTGCCAGCAGTGAAGGACAGGGGCATAGCAATCAGCCCCAGCATTTT. It is translated as CASSEGQGHSNQPQHF.

This chain uses TRBV30 with TRBJ1-1; D remains unclear. The CDR3 covers 14 residues. V dropped 0 bases and J dropped 4 bases, with 12 bases sitting between them. Germline-derived CDR1 and CDR2 are GTSNPN and SVGIG (reference sequence). The CDR3, as DNA: TGTGCCTGGAGTGTACTGGTCGGAGCCACTGAAGCTTTCTTT. Protein: CAWSVLVGATEAFF. Filled out from reference TRBV30 and TRBJ1-1, the complete variable domain reads SQTIHQWPATLVQPVGSPLSLECTVEGTSNPNLYWYRQAAGRGLQLLFYSVGIGQISSEVPQNLSASRPQDRQFILSSKKLLLSDSGFYLCAWSVLVGATEAFFGQGTRLTVV.

This clone has a handful of counts. The chain has TRBV4-1 and TRBJ1-6; 9 bases line up with TRBD1. The germline CDR1 and CDR2 sequences are MGHRA and YSYEKL. The CDR3 is 15 residues long. With 2 bases clipped from V and 11 bases from J, the junction kept 7 bases outside the gene matches. The CDR3 DNA is TGCGCCAGCAGCCAACCTGGACAGGGGAATCCACCCCTCCACTTT. Translated: CASSQPGQGNPPLHF.